These T cell receptor beta chains were read from a single sample in a study of shared clonotypes between healthy human individuals. The assay was immunoSEQ multiplex PCR, and TCRdb's table has in-frame clones only and misses some. Of about 2.1 million clones in the sample, 85% to 95% were seen once. The sample consisted of naive CD8+ T cells from PBMCs. The origin of the receptors is a man in his late teens or twenties in good health. Some clones in this sample may be carry-over from other donors' samples. Each CDR3 is given with its conserved first and last residue. Each record gives: J gene, V gene, clone size, D gene, CDR3 protein, CDR3 DNA. D genes are given only for firm matches. Rows give clone size only sometimes, using once, few, many, or a class for an expanded clone.

j_call: TRBJ2-1
v_call: TRBV2
clone_size: NA
d_call: NA
cdr3_aa: CASRKSSSYNEQFF
cdr3_nt: TGTGCCAGCAGGAAGAGTAGCTCCTACAATGAGCAGTTCTTC

j_call: TRBJ2-2
v_call: TRBV9
clone_size: NA
d_call: TRBD1
cdr3_aa: CASSTRQGAETGELFF
cdr3_nt: TGTGCCAGCAGCACCCGACAGGGGGCAGAGACCGGGGAGCTGTTTTTT

j_call: TRBJ2-3
v_call: TRBV7-9
clone_size: NA
d_call: TRBD2
cdr3_aa: CASSLVPAGLVTDTQYF
cdr3_nt: TGTGCCAGCAGCTTAGTTCCAGCGGGGTTGGTCACAGATACGCAGTATTTT

j_call: TRBJ2-1
v_call: TRBV7-3
clone_size: NA
d_call: TRBD2
cdr3_aa: CASSVPGLAGANSYNEQFF
cdr3_nt: TGTGCCAGCAGCGTCCCGGGACTAGCGGGAGCAAACTCCTACAATGAGCAGTTCTTC

j_call: TRBJ2-1
v_call: TRBV10-1
clone_size: NA
d_call: NA
cdr3_aa: CASSESVSSYNEQFF
cdr3_nt: TGCGCCAGCAGTGAGTCGGTGAGCTCCTACAATGAGCAGTTCTTC

j_call: TRBJ2-1
v_call: TRBV10-3
clone_size: NA
d_call: TRBD2
cdr3_aa: CAIRYSGRAGDEQFF
cdr3_nt: TGTGCCATCAGGTATAGCGGGAGGGCCGGGGATGAGCAGTTCTTC

j_call: TRBJ1-1
v_call: TRBV13
clone_size: NA
d_call: NA
cdr3_aa: CASADGRGRSEAFF
cdr3_nt: TGTGCCAGCGCGGATGGAAGGGGACGGTCTGAAGCTTTCTTT

j_call: TRBJ2-7
v_call: TRBV27
clone_size: NA
d_call: TRBD1
cdr3_aa: CASSPLRGPYEQYF
cdr3_nt: TGTGCCAGCAGTCCCCTCAGGGGGCCCTACGAGCAGTACTTC

j_call: TRBJ2-1
v_call: TRBV29-1
clone_size: NA
d_call: TRBD2
cdr3_aa: CSVAGLGVPTHLYNEQFF
cdr3_nt: TGCAGCGTTGCGGGACTAGGAGTTCCGACCCACCTCTACAATGAGCAGTTCTTC

j_call: TRBJ2-1
v_call: TRBV27
clone_size: once
d_call: NA
cdr3_aa: CASSLPSRSFNEQFF
cdr3_nt: TGTGCCAGCAGTTTACCTAGCCGTAGTTTCAATGAGCAGTTCTTC

j_call: TRBJ2-7
v_call: TRBV7-2
clone_size: NA
d_call: NA
cdr3_aa: CASSFGSWEQYF
cdr3_nt: TGTGCCAGCAGCTTTGGAAGCTGGGAGCAGTACTTC

j_call: TRBJ2-5
v_call: TRBV15
clone_size: NA
d_call: TRBD2
cdr3_aa: CATSSQAGGTETQYF
cdr3_nt: TGTGCCACCAGCAGTCAAGCGGGAGGAACAGAGACCCAGTACTTC

j_call: TRBJ2-7
v_call: TRBV7-2
clone_size: once
d_call: TRBD1
cdr3_aa: CASSLAYFRTGDGEQYF
cdr3_nt: TGTGCCAGCAGCTTAGCATATTTTCGAACAGGGGACGGCGAGCAGTACTTC